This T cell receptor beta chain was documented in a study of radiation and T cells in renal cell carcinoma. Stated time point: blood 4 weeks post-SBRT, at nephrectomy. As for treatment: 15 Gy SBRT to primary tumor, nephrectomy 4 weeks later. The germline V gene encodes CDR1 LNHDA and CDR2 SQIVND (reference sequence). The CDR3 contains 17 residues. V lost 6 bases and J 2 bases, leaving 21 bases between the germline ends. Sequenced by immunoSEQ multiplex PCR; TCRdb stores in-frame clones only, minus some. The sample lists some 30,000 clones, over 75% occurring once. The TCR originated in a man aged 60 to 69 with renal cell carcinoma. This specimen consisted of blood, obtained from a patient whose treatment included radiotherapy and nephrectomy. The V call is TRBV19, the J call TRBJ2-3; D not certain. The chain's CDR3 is CASSINDRPINTDTQYF. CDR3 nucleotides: TGTGCCAGTAGCATAAACGATCGTCCGATTAACACAGATACGCAGTATTTT. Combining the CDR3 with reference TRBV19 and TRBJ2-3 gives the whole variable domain DGGITQSPKYLFRKEGQNVTLSCEQNLNHDAMYWYRQDPGQGLRLIYYSQIVNDFQKGDIAEGYSVSREKKESFPLTVTSAQKNPTAFYLCASSINDRPINTDTQYFGPGTRLTVL.